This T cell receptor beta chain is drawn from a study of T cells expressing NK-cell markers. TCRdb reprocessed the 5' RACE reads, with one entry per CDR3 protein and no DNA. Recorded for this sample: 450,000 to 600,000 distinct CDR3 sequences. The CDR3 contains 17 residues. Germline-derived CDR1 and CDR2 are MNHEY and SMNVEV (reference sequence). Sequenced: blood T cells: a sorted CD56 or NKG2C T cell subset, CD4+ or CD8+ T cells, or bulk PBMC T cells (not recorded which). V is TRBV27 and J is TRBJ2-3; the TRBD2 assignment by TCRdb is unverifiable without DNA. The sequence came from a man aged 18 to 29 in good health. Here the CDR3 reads CASSLSRGLAGTDTQYF.